This entry is about one T cell receptor (beta chain). No antigen is known for it. This entry belongs to a study of T cell responses to AZD1222 COVID-19 vaccine. Study-wide findings and caveats: Of spike-specific TCRs, nearly half reportedly target regions left unmutated in variants. Baseline serology detected seropositivity in only six AZD1222 recipients. After the peak T cell response, and only then, were repertoires sampled. Vaccine-related CD4 TCRs covered spike, predominating at 160-218 and 743-854.

The data were produced by immunoSEQ multiplex PCR, yet TCRdb's version contains in-frame clones alone and is incomplete. The sample comprises fewer than 300,000 clones, 93% of which are singletons, and around 0.57% rests with the top ten. CDR3 length: 13 amino acids. With 6 bases removed from V and 2 bases from J, the gap between germline ends came to 10 bases. In germline, CDR1 is SNHLY, CDR2 FYNNEI. This clonotype was obtained from an adult in good health. This chain links TRBV2 with TRBJ1-2, with D tentatively TRBD1 (6 bases). This specimen consisted of peripheral blood, obtained on day 0 of AZD1222 vaccination. CDR3 in DNA: TGTGCCAGCAGCGTAGACAGGAACTATGGCTACACCTTC. Its protein product is CASSVDRNYGYTF.